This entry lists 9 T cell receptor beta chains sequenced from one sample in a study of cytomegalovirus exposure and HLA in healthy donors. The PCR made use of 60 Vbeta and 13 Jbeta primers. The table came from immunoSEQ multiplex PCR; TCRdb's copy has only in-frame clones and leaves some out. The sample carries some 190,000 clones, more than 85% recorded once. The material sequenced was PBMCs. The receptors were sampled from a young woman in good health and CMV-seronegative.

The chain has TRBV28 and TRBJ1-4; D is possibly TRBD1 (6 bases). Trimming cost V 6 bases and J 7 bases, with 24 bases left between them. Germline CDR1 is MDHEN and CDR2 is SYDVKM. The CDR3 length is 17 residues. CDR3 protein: CASSGPSGQGGSEKLFF. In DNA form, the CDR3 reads TGTGCCAGCAGCGGACCTTCGGGACAAGGGGGTAGTGAAAAACTGTTTTTT.

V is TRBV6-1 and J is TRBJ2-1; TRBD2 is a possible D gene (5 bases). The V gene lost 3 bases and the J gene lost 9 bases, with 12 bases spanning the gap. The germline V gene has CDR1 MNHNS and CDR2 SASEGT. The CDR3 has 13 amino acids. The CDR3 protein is CASSDTRRSEQFF. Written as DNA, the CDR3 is TGTGCCAGCAGTGATACTAGACGAAGTGAGCAGTTCTTC.

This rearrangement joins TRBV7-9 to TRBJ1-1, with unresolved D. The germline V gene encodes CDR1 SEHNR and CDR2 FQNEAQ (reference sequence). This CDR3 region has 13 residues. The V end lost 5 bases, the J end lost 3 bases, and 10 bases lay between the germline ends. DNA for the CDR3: TGTGCCAGCAGCGGAGGCGTGGACACTGAAGCTTTCTTT. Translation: CASSGGVDTEAFF.

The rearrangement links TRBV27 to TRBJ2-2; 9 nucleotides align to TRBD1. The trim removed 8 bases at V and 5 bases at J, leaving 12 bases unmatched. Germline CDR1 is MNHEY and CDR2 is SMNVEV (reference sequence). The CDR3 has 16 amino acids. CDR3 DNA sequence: TGTGCCAGCCGTGAAGCCGGGACAGGGAGGACCGGGGAGCTGTTTTTT. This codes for CASREAGTGRTGELFF.

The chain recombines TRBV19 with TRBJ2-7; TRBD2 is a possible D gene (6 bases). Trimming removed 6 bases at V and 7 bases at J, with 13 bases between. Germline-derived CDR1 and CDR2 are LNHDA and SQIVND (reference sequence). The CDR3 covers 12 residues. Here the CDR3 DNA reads TGTGCCAGTAGCCAACTAGCACGGGAGCAGTACTTC. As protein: CASSQLAREQYF.

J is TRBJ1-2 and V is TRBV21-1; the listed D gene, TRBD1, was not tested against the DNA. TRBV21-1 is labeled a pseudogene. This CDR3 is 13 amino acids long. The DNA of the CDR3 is TGTGCCAGCATCCGGACAGGGGTCTATGGCTACACCTTC. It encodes CASIRTGVYGYTF.

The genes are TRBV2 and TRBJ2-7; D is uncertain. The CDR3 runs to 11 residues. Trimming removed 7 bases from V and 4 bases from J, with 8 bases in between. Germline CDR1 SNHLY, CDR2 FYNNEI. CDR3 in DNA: TGTGCCAGCACTTTGAGGTACGAGCAGTACTTC. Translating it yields CASTLRYEQYF.

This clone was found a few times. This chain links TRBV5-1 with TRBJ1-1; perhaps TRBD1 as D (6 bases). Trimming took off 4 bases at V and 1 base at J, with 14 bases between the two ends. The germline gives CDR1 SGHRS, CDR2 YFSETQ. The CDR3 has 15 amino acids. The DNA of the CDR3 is TGCGCCAGCAGCCTACAACAGGGAGCGAACACTGAAGCTTTCTTT. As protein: CASSLQQGANTEAFF. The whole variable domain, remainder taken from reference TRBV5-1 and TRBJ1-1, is KAGVTQTPRYLIKTRGQQVTLSCSPISGHRSVSWYQQTPGQGLQFLFEYFSETQRNKGNFPGRFSGRQFSNSRSEMNVSTLELGDSALYLCASSLQQGANTEAFFGQGTRLTVV.

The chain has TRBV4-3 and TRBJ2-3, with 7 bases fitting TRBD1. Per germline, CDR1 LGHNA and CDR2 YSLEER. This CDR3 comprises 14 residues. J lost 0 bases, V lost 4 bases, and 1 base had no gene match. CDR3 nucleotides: TGCGCCAGCAGCCTACAGGGGAGCACAGATACGCAGTATTTT. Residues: CASSLQGSTDTQYF.